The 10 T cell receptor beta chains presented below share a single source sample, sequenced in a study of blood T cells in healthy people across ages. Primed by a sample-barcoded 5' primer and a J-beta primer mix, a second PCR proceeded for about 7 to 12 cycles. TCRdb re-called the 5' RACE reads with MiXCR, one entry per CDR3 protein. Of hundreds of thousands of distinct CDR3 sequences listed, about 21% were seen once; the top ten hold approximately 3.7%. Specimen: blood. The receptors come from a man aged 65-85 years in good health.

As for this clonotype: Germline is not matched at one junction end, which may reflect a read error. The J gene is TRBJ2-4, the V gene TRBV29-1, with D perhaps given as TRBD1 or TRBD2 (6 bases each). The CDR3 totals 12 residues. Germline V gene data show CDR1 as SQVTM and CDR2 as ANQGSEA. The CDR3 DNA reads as TGCAGCGTTGAAGATGGGGGGCTACCCCGGCACTTC. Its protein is CSVEDGGLPRHF.

The CDR3 DNA follows: TGTGCCAGCAGCGCCGGGACATGGTCCTACAATGAGCAGTTCTTC. Translated, it gives CASSAGTWSYNEQFF. This chain joins TRBV12-3 or TRBV12-4 and TRBJ2-1; tentative D call: TRBD1 (6 bases). The length of the CDR3 is 15 residues. The ends were cut back, 6 bases at V and 1 base at J, with 13 bases in the middle.

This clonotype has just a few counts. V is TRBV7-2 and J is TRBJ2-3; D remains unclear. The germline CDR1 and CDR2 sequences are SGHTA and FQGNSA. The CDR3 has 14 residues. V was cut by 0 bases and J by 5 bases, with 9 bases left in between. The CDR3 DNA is TGTGCCAGCAGCTTAGCCGTAGTAAGAGATACGCAGTATTTT. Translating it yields CASSLAVVRDTQYF.

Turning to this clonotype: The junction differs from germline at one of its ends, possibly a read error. This chain's CDR3 is CTSSPGGGNQETQYF. CDR3 DNA sequence: TGCACCAGCAGCCCTGGGGGAGGAAACCAAGAGACCCAGTACTTC. V usage is TRBV5-1 and J usage is TRBJ2-5, with D tentatively TRBD2 (6 bases). Per germline, CDR1 SGHRS and CDR2 YFSETQ. The CDR3 has 15 amino acids. Full variable domain (remainder filled in from reference TRBV5-1 and TRBJ2-5): KAGVTQTPRYLIKTRGQQVTLSCSPISGHRSVSWYQQTPGQGLQFLFEYFSETQRNKGNFPGRFSGRQFSNSRSEMNVSTLELGDSALYLCTSSPGGGNQETQYFGPGTRLLVL.

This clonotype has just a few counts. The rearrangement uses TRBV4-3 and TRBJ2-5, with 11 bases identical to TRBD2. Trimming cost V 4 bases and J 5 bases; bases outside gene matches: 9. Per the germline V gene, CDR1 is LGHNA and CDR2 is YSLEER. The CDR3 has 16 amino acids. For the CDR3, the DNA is TGCGCCAGCAGCCCTACTAGCGGGAGCGCATGGGAGACCCAGTACTTC. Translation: CASSPTSGSAWETQYF.

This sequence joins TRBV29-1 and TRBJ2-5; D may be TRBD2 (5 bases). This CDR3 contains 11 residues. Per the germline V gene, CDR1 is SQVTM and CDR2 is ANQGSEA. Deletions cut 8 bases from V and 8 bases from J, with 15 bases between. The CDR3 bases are TGCAGCCCCAGGACGGGAAGTACCCAGTACTTC. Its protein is CSPRTGSTQYF. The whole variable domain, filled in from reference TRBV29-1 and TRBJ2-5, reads SAVISQKPSRDICQRGTSLTIQCQVDSQVTMMFWYRQQPGQSLTLIATANQGSEATYESGFVIDKFPISRPNLTFSTLTVSNMSPEDSSIYLCSPRTGSTQYFGPGTRLLVL.

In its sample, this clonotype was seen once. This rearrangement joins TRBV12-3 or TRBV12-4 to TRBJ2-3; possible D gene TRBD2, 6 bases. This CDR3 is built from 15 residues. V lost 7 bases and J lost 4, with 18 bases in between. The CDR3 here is CASTPWGRSPDTQYF. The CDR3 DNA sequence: TGTGCCAGCACCCCTTGGGGGAGGAGCCCAGATACGCAGTATTTT.

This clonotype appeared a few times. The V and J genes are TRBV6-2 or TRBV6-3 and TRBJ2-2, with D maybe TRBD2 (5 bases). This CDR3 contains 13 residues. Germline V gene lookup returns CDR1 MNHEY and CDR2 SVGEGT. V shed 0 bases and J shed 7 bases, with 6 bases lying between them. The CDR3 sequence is CASSYSRVGELFF. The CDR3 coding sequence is TGTGCCAGCAGTTACTCGAGGGTCGGGGAGCTGTTTTTT.

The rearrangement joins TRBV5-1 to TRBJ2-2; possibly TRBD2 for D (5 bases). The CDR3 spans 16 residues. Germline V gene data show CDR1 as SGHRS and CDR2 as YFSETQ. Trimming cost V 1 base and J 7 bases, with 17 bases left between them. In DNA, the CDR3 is TGCGCCAGCAGCTTGCTTCGGGGATCAAATGGCGGGGAGCTGTTTTTT. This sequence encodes CASSLLRGSNGGELFF.

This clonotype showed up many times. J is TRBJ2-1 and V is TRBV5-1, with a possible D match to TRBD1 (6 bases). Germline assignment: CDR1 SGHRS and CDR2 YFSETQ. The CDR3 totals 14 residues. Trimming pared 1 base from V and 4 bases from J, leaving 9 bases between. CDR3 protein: CASSLTGSYNEQFF. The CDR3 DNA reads TGCGCCAGCAGCTTGACAGGGTCATACAATGAGCAGTTCTTC.